Listed below are T cell receptor beta chains from one sample, sequenced in a study of T cells in Graves' hyperthyroidism and ophthalmopathy. TCRdb independently ran MiXCR on the multiplex PCR reads; one entry per CDR3 protein. The repertoire holds under 300,000 distinct CDR3 sequences, with around a quarter as singletons. The sequenced sample was blood. The receptors shown here come from a middle-aged man with Graves' hyperthyroidism that later progressed to Graves' ophthalmopathy. The CDR3 runs from the conserved cysteine through the conserved F or W. Fields, in order: clone size, V gene, J gene, CDR3 protein. Not all rows give a size; the values are once, few, many and, for expanded clones, a class.

many,TRBV6-2/TRBV6-3,TRBJ1-1,CASIPRGQGSTEAFF
many,TRBV7-2,TRBJ2-2,CASRLNWGSGELFF
many,TRBV24-1,TRBJ2-7,CATSGQPFYEQYF
many,TRBV6-1,TRBJ2-5,CASSKTGTGRYETQYF
.,TRBV12-3/TRBV12-4,TRBJ2-1,CASRWDGFNEQFF
many,TRBV29-1,TRBJ2-5,CSVEGGAGQETQYF
many,TRBV4-1,TRBJ2-5,CASSQGEAVRETQYF
few,TRBV19,TRBJ2-2,CASARGVTGELFF
.,TRBV12-3/TRBV12-4,TRBJ1-2,CASRPPGQDNYGYTF
many,TRBV12-5,TRBJ1-1,CASGSDAAEASF
.,TRBV6-2/TRBV6-3,TRBJ2-7,CASSYVAGGPYEQYF
many,TRBV6-5,TRBJ1-1,CASSPRDRGGSTEAFF
many,TRBV2,TRBJ1-5,CASSERTGMGNQPQHF
many,TRBV18,TRBJ1-1,CASSPVQGQTEAFF
many,TRBV10-3,TRBJ2-7,CAISRDGTSGIYEQYF
many,TRBV10-3,TRBJ2-7,CAISESVGVAYEQYF
many,TRBV12-3/TRBV12-4,TRBJ2-2,CASSFPLAGVPGELFF
.,TRBV6-1,TRBJ2-7,CASSGQGQADEQYF
.,TRBV4-1,TRBJ2-7,CASSQEARSSYEQYF
many,TRBV20-1,TRBJ2-5,CSARGRRAEETQYF
many,TRBV6-6,TRBJ2-3,CASRNSGASTDTQYF
many,TRBV24-1,TRBJ2-2,CATSEAVRTGELFF
many,TRBV20-1,TRBJ2-5,CSAELAGSPFQETQYF
many,TRBV5-1,TRBJ2-7,CASSLAVAGELEQYF
many,TRBV5-1,TRBJ1-1,CASSYQGGRVAFF
many,TRBV20-1,TRBJ2-5,CSARVGWETQYF
.,TRBV6-2/TRBV6-3,TRBJ2-7,CASSFRYGSYEQYF
many,TRBV9,TRBJ2-5,CASSKQVSQETQYF
.,TRBV6-2/TRBV6-3,TRBJ1-1,CASSLTWGSGETEAFF
many,TRBV10-3,TRBJ1-1,CARKQGLDTEAFF
many,TRBV4-1,TRBJ2-7,CASSQTPGLPSEQYF
many,TRBV27,TRBJ2-7,CASSLLTSGRGSSYEQYF
many,TRBV30,TRBJ2-2,CAWTGVNTGELFF
many,TRBV5-1,TRBJ2-7,CASSFQGDYEQYF
many,TRBV4-2,TRBJ2-5,CASSHLGTSDYQETQYF
once,TRBV24-1,TRBJ1-5,CATSDQTDRQPQHF
many,TRBV12-3/TRBV12-4,TRBJ1-1,CASSFGVPNTEAFF
many,TRBV2,TRBJ2-5,CASSKNREQETQYF
.,TRBV11-1,TRBJ2-7,CASSPTIAYEQYF
many,TRBV7-9,TRBJ1-2,CASSNRQGRNYGYTF
many,TRBV6-5,TRBJ1-1,CASSYGSVRGNTEAFF
many,TRBV6-1,TRBJ2-2,CASSDGTSFSGELFF
many,TRBV18,TRBJ1-1,CASSPGGDTEAFF
many,TRBV7-2,TRBJ1-1,CASSIPGRLNTEAFF
many,TRBV19,TRBJ2-7,CASSIAVNYEQYF